This T cell receptor beta chain comes out of a study of blood T cells in healthy people across ages. By proportion, this clonotype is medium-sized. The length of the CDR3 is 14 residues. From germline, CDR1 is SGHNT and CDR2 YYREEE (reference sequence). The germline V and J ends were trimmed by 0 bases and 5 bases, with 10 bases remaining between them. Through a sample-barcoded 5' primer and a J-beta primer mix, a second PCR was run for roughly 6 to 11 cycles. Each cDNA molecule was tagged by a template-switch adaptor with 12 random nucleotides. TCRdb re-derived calls from the 5' RACE reads in MiXCR, one entry per CDR3 protein. The data contain some 900,000 distinct CDR3 sequences, 45% to 50% of them singletons.

This chain joins TRBV5-4 and TRBJ2-3, with D perhaps being TRBD1 or TRBD2 (5 bases each). The sequenced material came from blood. This TCR was sampled from a man aged 25 to 40 in good health. The CDR3 here is CASSLALGVDTQYF. DNA of the CDR3: TGTGCCAGCAGCTTGGCGTTGGGGGTAGATACGCAGTATTTT.